The entry that follows covers one T cell receptor beta chain sequence. Its antigen is undetermined. The data belong to a study of T cell responses to AZD1222 COVID-19 vaccine. Method: immunoSEQ multiplex PCR; TCRdb's copy keeps in-frame clones and lacks some. The sample includes some 120,000 clones, 85% to 90% seen only once; the top ten take roughly 10%. Unmatched junction bases numbered 7, after V lost 5 bases and J lost 8 bases. CDR3 length: 15 amino acids. Germline CDR1 is SGHAT and CDR2 is FQDESV (reference sequence). Study-level results: Most donors were white British and more were female, and clonal diversity was possibly underestimated.

The sample consisted of peripheral blood, taken on day 0 of MenACWY control vaccination. J is TRBJ2-1 and V is TRBV11-1, with 12 bases matching TRBD2. This TCR was recovered from an adult in good health. The CDR3 here is CASSLRTSGKYEQFF. The CDR3 DNA is TGTGCCAGCAGCCTGAGGACTAGCGGGAAGTATGAGCAGTTCTTC.